This T cell receptor beta chain is from a study of response to subunit inactivated influenza vaccine. This clonotype appeared a few times. V lost 2 bases and J 2 bases, leaving 7 bases between the germline ends. Germline V gene lookup returns CDR1 SGHRS and CDR2 YFSETQ. This CDR3 contains 13 residues. In TCRdb, the RT-PCR reads were re-called with MiXCR into one record per CDR3 protein. The sample gives hundreds of thousands of distinct CDR3 sequences, about 10% of which show up once; approximately 10% is in the top ten. The sequence came from a man aged 45-65 years who received an inactivated influenza vaccine. The chain combines TRBV5-1 with TRBJ2-5; D gene unclear. The sample in question was PBMCs from blood, obtained on the day of vaccination. DNA for the CDR3: TGCGCCAGCAGCTTCCCCTCACAAGAGACCCAGTACTTC. Amino acids: CASSFPSQETQYF.